This is a list of T cell receptor beta chains from one sample in a study of T cell responses to AZD1222 COVID-19 vaccine. Profiled with immunoSEQ multiplex PCR; TCRdb holds only in-frame clones, not every one. The profile shows 110,000 to 150,000 clones, over 90% of them singletons. The sequencing used peripheral blood, collected on day 0 of AZD1222 vaccination. The receptors originated from an adult in good health. CDR3s include the opening cysteine and the closing phenylalanine or tryptophan. The D gene is left open where the match is weak. The size of a clone is reported for some rows only, either as once, few or many, or as a class for expanded clones.

j_call clone_size d_call v_call cdr3_nt cdr3_aa
TRBJ1-1 - - TRBV5-5 TGTGCCAGCAGCTGGAACGGGGTATTGAACACTGAAGCTTTCTTT CASSWNGVLNTEAFF
TRBJ1-5 - TRBD1 TRBV4-1 TGCGCCAGCAGCCGAGAAGGACAGGGTGATCAGCCCCAGCATTTT CASSREGQGDQPQHF
TRBJ1-5 - - TRBV4-1 TGCGCCAGCAGCCAAGAAGTGCCCAATAGCAATCAGCCCCAGCATTTT CASSQEVPNSNQPQHF
TRBJ2-1 - - TRBV30 TGTGCCTGCATAGCAGGGACTGAGCAGTTCTTC CACIAGTEQFF
TRBJ2-5 once - TRBV5-1 TGCGCCAGCAGCTTGACGGCGGGCCACCAAGAGACCCAGTACTTC CASSLTAGHQETQYF
TRBJ2-7 - - TRBV28 TGTGCCAGCAGTGAACTCTCCGAGCGGCCGCCGGACGAGCAGTACTTC CASSELSERPPDEQYF
TRBJ2-7 - TRBD1 TRBV6-5 TGTGCCAGCATTACCGACAGGGTTGTAGGCGAGCAGTACTTC CASITDRVVGEQYF
TRBJ2-7 - - TRBV29-1 TGCAGCGTTGAAGGGTTCGGCCCCCGAGGCTCCTACGAGCAGTACTTC CSVEGFGPRGSYEQYF
TRBJ2-7 - - TRBV6-5 TGTGCCAGCACTTTGGACGGCTTCTCCTACGAGCAGTACTTC CASTLDGFSYEQYF
TRBJ2-1 - TRBD2 TRBV27 TGTGCCAGCAGTGGGCTTAGCGGGAGCGCCTACAATGAGCAGTTCTTC CASSGLSGSAYNEQFF
TRBJ2-1 once TRBD1 TRBV19 TGTGCCAGTAGTATAGGCCCGGGACAGAAGCAGTTCTTC CASSIGPGQKQFF
TRBJ2-5 - - TRBV5-4 TGTGCCAGCAGCTTGGGAGGTTACGAGACCCAGTACTTC CASSLGGYETQYF
TRBJ1-5 - - TRBV3-1/TRBV3-2 TGTGCCAGCAGCCAAGATGTCGGGGGTGGGCAGCCCCAGCATTTT CASSQDVGGGQPQHF
TRBJ1-1 once - TRBV25-1 TGTGCCAGCAGTGAGAGGGAGAACACTGAAGCTTTCTTT CASSERENTEAFF
TRBJ2-1 - - TRBV30 TGTGCCTGGAGTAGGTTAAACAATGAGCAGTTCTTC CAWSRLNNEQFF
TRBJ1-3 - TRBD1 TRBV5-1 TGCGCCAGCAGCTTGGCCGGGACAGTAAACTCTGGAAACACCATATATTTT CASSLAGTVNSGNTIYF
TRBJ1-6 - TRBD1 TRBV7-8 TGTGCCAGCAGCCTCCTTGGGACAGGGGATTCACCCCTCCACTTT CASSLLGTGDSPLHF
TRBJ2-1 - TRBD2 TRBV25-1 TGTGCCAGCAGTGGCGCGGGAGGCGACAATGAGCAGTTCTTC CASSGAGGDNEQFF
TRBJ1-1 - TRBD1 TRBV5-6 TGTGCCAGCAGCTTTGACAGGGACAACACTGAAGCTTTCTTT CASSFDRDNTEAFF
TRBJ2-5 - - TRBV11-1 TGTGCCAGCAGCCCCCCCCCAGGGAGAGAAGAGACCCAGTACTTC CASSPPPGREETQYF
TRBJ2-1 - TRBD2 TRBV5-6 TGTGCCAGCAGAACGGGACTAGCGGCGGGCAATGAGCAGTTCTTC CASRTGLAAGNEQFF
TRBJ1-6 - - TRBV28 TGTGCCAGCAGTTTATTTAGGAATTCACCCCTCCACTTT CASSLFRNSPLHF
TRBJ1-3 - - TRBV19 TGTGCCAGTAGTATATCGGACTCGGTGGCTGGAAACACCATATATTTT CASSISDSVAGNTIYF
TRBJ1-5 - TRBD1 TRBV27 TGTGCCAGCAGTTTATACCAGGGGGATCAGCCCCAGCATTTT CASSLYQGDQPQHF
TRBJ2-2 - - TRBV3-1/TRBV3-2 TGTGCCAGCAGCCCTTATCGAGGGCCGGGCGGGGAGCTGTTTTTT CASSPYRGPGGELFF
TRBJ1-6 - TRBD1 TRBV25-1 TGTGCCAGCAGCGCTAAGAGGACAGGGAATTCACCCCTCCACTTT CASSAKRTGNSPLHF
TRBJ2-3 - TRBD2 TRBV5-1 TGCGCCAGCAGCCCTGCCCGGGATAGCGGGATGTCAGATACGCAGTATTTT CASSPARDSGMSDTQYF
TRBJ2-5 - - TRBV18 TGTGCCAGCTCACCGGGACGTCAAGAGACCCAGTACTTC CASSPGRQETQYF
TRBJ1-2 - TRBD1 TRBV14 TGTGCCAGCAGCCCCCGGACAGGACCCTATGGCTACACCTTC CASSPRTGPYGYTF
TRBJ1-5 once TRBD1 TRBV5-6 TGTGCCAGCAGCTCCGCAGGGGGCGTTCAGCCCCAGCATTTT CASSSAGGVQPQHF
TRBJ2-6 once - TRBV18 TGTGCCAGCTCACCCGATATCTCTGGGGCCAACGTCCTGACTTTC CASSPDISGANVLTF
TRBJ2-5 - - TRBV9 TGTGCCAGCAGCGTAGGTCAGGGCCAAGAGACCCAGTACTTC CASSVGQGQETQYF
TRBJ2-3 - - TRBV5-1 TGCGCCAGCAGCTGGGGACGCAGCACAGATACGCAGTATTTT CASSWGRSTDTQYF
TRBJ1-6 - TRBD1 TRBV28 TGTGCCAGCAGTTCCAACAGGGGCGGGTATAATTCACCCCTCCACTTT CASSSNRGGYNSPLHF
TRBJ1-2 - - TRBV6-1 TGTGCCAGCAGTGAAGCGCCCCAGTCGGTCGGCTACACCTTC CASSEAPQSVGYTF
TRBJ1-4 - - TRBV19 TGTGCCAGTAGCCCCTCCTCGACAGCCTCTAATGAAAAACTGTTTTTT CASSPSSTASNEKLFF
TRBJ2-2 - - TRBV6-1 TGTGCCAGCAGTGAGAACACAGGGACGAACACCGGGGAGCTGTTTTTT CASSENTGTNTGELFF
TRBJ2-1 - - TRBV4-2 TGTGCCAGCAGCTTAGGGGACGGCCGCGATGAGCAGTTCTTC CASSLGDGRDEQFF
TRBJ1-4 - TRBD1 TRBV7-2 TGTGCCAGCAGCCAACAGGGGCCCCCTAATGAAAAACTGTTTTTT CASSQQGPPNEKLFF
TRBJ2-1 - TRBD2 TRBV5-8 TGTGCCAGCAGCTCTCTAGCGGGAGAACACTACAATGAGCAGTTCTTC CASSSLAGEHYNEQFF
TRBJ2-3 - TRBD1 TRBV7-9 TGTGCCAGCAGCGTCGGGACAGGGGGCACAGATACGCAGTATTTT CASSVGTGGTDTQYF
TRBJ2-7 - - TRBV29-1 TGCAGCGTGGCAGGGCAAGGCGGCGAGCAGTACTTC CSVAGQGGEQYF
TRBJ2-7 - TRBD2 TRBV4-1 TGCGCCAGCAGCCACGGAGCGGGAGGCTCCTACGAGCAGTACTTC CASSHGAGGSYEQYF
TRBJ2-2 - TRBD2 TRBV7-8 TGTGCCAGCAGCTCGCCGGGACTAGCGGGATCGAACACCGGGGAGCTGTTTTTT CASSSPGLAGSNTGELFF
TRBJ2-7 - - TRBV30 TGTGCCTGGGAAGAGGGCGGCAGTGGGGTTTCCTACGAGCAGTACTTC CAWEEGGSGVSYEQYF
TRBJ1-4 - - TRBV19 TGTGCCAGTAGATGGAGGGCTCGAGGTAATGAAAAACTGTTTTTT CASRWRARGNEKLFF
TRBJ1-1 once - TRBV3-1/TRBV3-2 TGTGCCAGCAGCCAAGATGTTCTGAACACTGAAGCTTTCTTT CASSQDVLNTEAFF
TRBJ2-5 - - TRBV2 TGTGCCAGCAATAACGCGTACCAAGAGACCCAGTACTTC CASNNAYQETQYF
TRBJ1-4 - TRBD1 TRBV11-1 TGTGCCGGCCTAACAGGGGGCGGCGAAAAACTGTTTTTT CAGLTGGGEKLFF
TRBJ1-2 - - TRBV27 TGTGCCAGCAGTTTAAAGTTCGGGAGGGCTGGCTACACCTTC CASSLKFGRAGYTF
TRBJ1-2 - - TRBV6-1 TGTGCCAGCAGTGAAGCGGCGGCAGACTATGGCTACACCTTC CASSEAAADYGYTF